Presented here are 7 T cell receptor beta chains from one specimen sequenced in a study of post-analysis software for immune sequencing data. Notes on the study in general: There were a few TRBV segments more frequent in patients than controls, and TRBV5-6, TRBV5-1 and TRBV20-1 were among them.

cDNA libraries for TCR beta contained unique molecular identifiers. TCRdb fed the PCR reads into MiXCR, producing one record per CDR3 protein. This table has hundreds of thousands of distinct CDR3 sequences, just over 35% appearing once. No cognate antigen is known for these TCRs. The sequenced sample was blood. The receptor set was obtained from a girl under 18 with multiple sclerosis.

This chain links TRBV6-5 with TRBJ1-2, with 8 bases identical to TRBD1. Germline V gene sequence: CDR1 MNHEY, CDR2 SVGAGI. V lost 4 bases to trimming and J lost 5 bases; unmatched junction nucleotides: 6. This CDR3 comprises 14 residues. The chain's CDR3 is CASSSQGAGYGYTF. The CDR3 DNA is TGTGCCAGCAGTTCCCAGGGGGCAGGATATGGCTACACCTTC.

This clonotype was recorded many times. The chain joins TRBV7-6 to TRBJ2-7; TRBD1 matches at 9 bases. The CDR3 spans 15 residues. V gave up 1 base and J gave up 1 base; unmatched junction bases: 2. Germline CDR1 is SGHVS and CDR2 is FNYEAQ. The DNA for the CDR3 is TGTGCCAGCAGCTTAGACGGGACAGGGTCCTACGAGCAGTACTTC. It codes for CASSLDGTGSYEQYF.

This clonotype occurred many times. The chain employs TRBV12-3 or TRBV12-4 and TRBJ2-6; no reliable D call. The CDR3 totals 15 residues. V was trimmed by 3 bases and J by 2 bases, leaving 8 bases between them. The CDR3 DNA is TGTGCCAGCAGTTTCCGGCCCCCTGGGGCCAACGTCCTGACTTTC. Its translation is CASSFRPPGANVLTF.

Only a few counts were recorded for this clonotype. A much larger clone is a single base away; this may be a read error. The chain employs TRBV7-9 and TRBJ2-7; no definite D call. This CDR3 region has 12 residues. Looked up from germline, CDR1 is SEHNR and CDR2 is FQNEAQ (reference sequence). V dropped 11 bases and J dropped 7 bases, with 18 bases sitting between them. The CDR3 nucleotides read TGTGCCCATAAAGGACCGAACAATGAGCAGTACTTC. Its translation: CAHKGPNNEQYF.

This clonotype was counted between two and nine times. The V call is TRBV9, the J call TRBJ2-5, with TRBD2 matching 9 bases. V lost 0 bases to trimming and J lost 4 bases; unmatched junction nucleotides: 1. Germline CDR1 SGDLS, CDR2 YYNGEE. The CDR3 covers 14 residues. Here the CDR3 DNA reads TGTGCCAGCAGCGTAGAACTAGCGGGAGAGACCCAGTACTTC. Translated, it gives CASSVELAGETQYF.

This clonotype has just a few counts. The CDR3 spells CASRRTGTEAFF. CDR3 DNA: TGTGCCAGCCGCCGGACGGGAACTGAAGCTTTCTTT. The genes are TRBV7-2 and TRBJ1-1; D uncertain. The CDR3 runs to 12 residues. The V and J ends lost 8 bases and 5 bases respectively, with 12 bases between them. Germline CDR1 reads SGHTA; CDR2 reads FQGNSA.

Ten or more counts support this clonotype. V and J are TRBV5-1 and TRBJ1-2, with 11 bases that match TRBD1. After removal of 1 base from V and 5 bases from J, the junction contained 7 bases not matched to a gene. Germline V gene lookup returns CDR1 SGHRS and CDR2 YFSETQ. This CDR3 is 16 amino acids long. The CDR3 protein is CASSLKGQGVFYGYTF. CDR3 nucleotide sequence: TGCGCCAGCAGCTTGAAGGGACAGGGGGTTTTTTATGGCTACACCTTC.